Listed here are 23 T cell receptor beta chains from one sample, sequenced in a study of T cells in pancreatic ductal adenocarcinoma. No neoadjuvant therapy was given to the selected pancreatic ductal adenocarcinoma patients before their surgery. TCRdb's table, derived via immunoSEQ multiplex PCR, lists solely in-frame clones and lacks some. Counted here are about 12,000 clones, 86% occurring once; the ten biggest clones make up about 17%. The sample was PBMCs. The receptors were sampled from a human donor with pancreatic ductal adenocarcinoma.

The rearrangement joins TRBV28 to TRBJ1-5; D remains unclear. CDR3 size: 12 residues. V shed 3 bases and J shed 7 bases, with 7 bases lying between them. Per the germline V gene, CDR1 is MDHEN and CDR2 is SYDVKM. As DNA, the CDR3 is TGTGCCAGCAGTTTGTTAGGACAGCCCCAGCATTTT. This codes for CASSLLGQPQHF.

V is TRBV6-4 and J is TRBJ1-1; D perhaps matches TRBD1 (5 bases). Germline assignment: CDR1 MRHNA and CDR2 SNTAGT. The CDR3 contains 13 residues. Deletions cut 3 bases from V and 5 bases from J, with 10 bases between. As DNA, the CDR3 is TGTGCCAGCAGTGAACAGGAAAATACTGAAGCTTTCTTT. Protein: CASSEQENTEAFF.

The gene calls are TRBV11-1 and TRBJ2-5; either TRBD1 or TRBD2 may fit D (5 bases each). Germline CDR1 is SGHAT and CDR2 is FQDESV (reference sequence). The CDR3 runs to 15 residues. V dropped 1 base and J dropped 1 base, with 10 bases sitting between them. The CDR3 region is CASSLDWGFQETQYF. The CDR3 coding sequence is TGTGCCAGCAGCTTAGACTGGGGGTTCCAAGAGACCCAGTACTTC.

J is TRBJ1-5 and V is TRBV6-1; weak D call: TRBD1 (6 bases). Trimming removed 0 bases at V and 6 bases at J, with 18 bases between. This CDR3 spans 17 amino acids. The V gene's germline CDR1 is MNHNS and CDR2 SASEGT. For the CDR3, the DNA is TGTGCCAGCAGTGAAGCCGGGACATTGACCCACAGTCAGCCCCAGCATTTT. It specifies CASSEAGTLTHSQPQHF.

V is TRBV6-1 and J is TRBJ2-7, with D perhaps matching TRBD2 (5 bases). The CDR3 is made up of 12 amino acids. Germline values: CDR1 MNHNS, CDR2 SASEGT. Trimming cost V 8 bases and J 2 bases, with 10 bases left between them. The DNA of the CDR3 is TGTGCCAGCGCCGGGGATACCTACGAGCAGTACTTC. Translating it yields CASAGDTYEQYF.

The chain combines TRBV4-1 with TRBJ2-3; no firm D call. The CDR3 covers 13 residues. In germline, CDR1 is MGHRA, CDR2 YSYEKL. Trimming cost V 0 bases and J 2 bases, with 3 bases left between them. The CDR3 loop reads CASSQEFTDTQYF. CDR3 coding DNA: TGCGCCAGCAGCCAAGAATTCACAGATACGCAGTATTTT.

The V call is TRBV30, the J call TRBJ1-5, with D hard to call. Trimming pared 2 bases from V and 5 bases from J, leaving 13 bases between. The germline CDR1 and CDR2 sequences are GTSNPN and SVGIG (reference sequence). The CDR3 has 14 amino acids. In DNA form, the CDR3 reads TGTGCCTGGAGTTCGACGACACATTATCAGCCCCAGCATTTT. Translating it yields CAWSSTTHYQPQHF.

The rearrangement links TRBV6-1 to TRBJ2-5, with 7 bases aligning to TRBD1. CDR1 and CDR2 from the germline V gene are MNHNS and SASEGT. There are 15 residues in the CDR3. V trimming: 6 bases; J trimming: 3 bases; junction bases outside the gene matches: 10. DNA for the CDR3: TGTGCCAGCAGGGACAACTCAGGGGGTAAAGAGACCCAGTACTTC. Its protein is CASRDNSGGKETQYF.

This clone was recorded once. The chain recombines TRBV5-6 with TRBJ2-2; 10 nucleotides agree with TRBD1. Germline V gene sequence: CDR1 SGHDT, CDR2 YYEEEE. J lost 5 bases, V lost 2 bases, and 3 bases had no gene match. The CDR3 runs 15 residues. The CDR3 loop reads CASSFWDRGTGELFF. CDR3 nucleotide sequence: TGTGCCAGCAGCTTTTGGGACAGGGGAACCGGGGAGCTGTTTTTT.

CDR3 bases: TGCAGTGCCCGACGGAACACTGAAGCTTTCTTT. Its protein product is CSARRNTEAFF. The chain links TRBV20-1 to TRBJ1-1; D remains unclear. Germline assignment: CDR1 DFQATT and CDR2 SNEGSKA (reference sequence). This CDR3 has 11 amino acids. V lost 6 bases and J lost 1, with 6 bases in between.

This clone came up a few times. V and J are TRBV5-1 and TRBJ2-7, with D possibly being TRBD1 (6 bases). The CDR3 contains 13 residues. Between the trimmed V and J ends, which lost 3 bases and 2 bases, there was a span of 9 bases. Germline lookup yields CDR1 SGHRS and CDR2 YFSETQ. Here the CDR3 DNA reads TGCGCCAGCAGCTGGGACAAGGCCTACGAGCAGTACTTC. It specifies CASSWDKAYEQYF.

The V call is TRBV19, the J call TRBJ2-1; the match to TRBD2 covers 15 bases. The CDR3 loop spans 19 amino acids. Unmatched junction bases numbered 9, after V lost 6 bases and J lost 0 bases. Germline V gene data show CDR1 as LNHDA and CDR2 as SQIVND (reference sequence). DNA of the CDR3: TGTGCCAGTAGGGAAATAGGACTAGCGGGAGGGAGCTCCTACAATGAGCAGTTCTTC. The encoded protein is CASREIGLAGGSSYNEQFF.

In DNA form, the CDR3 reads TGTGCCAGCAGCTTGGGAGACCGAAGAGGATACAATGAGCAGTTCTTC. Translating gives CASSLGDRRGYNEQFF. The chain joins TRBV5-8 to TRBJ2-1; D unclear. V was clipped by 0 bases and J by 4 bases, with 14 bases between them. This CDR3 spans 16 amino acids. Germline assignment: CDR1 SGHTS and CDR2 YDEGEE. The full variable domain, completed using reference TRBV5-8 and TRBJ2-1, is EAGVTQSPTHLIKTRGQQATLRCSPISGHTSVYWYQQALGLGLQFLLWYDEGEERNRGNFPPRFSGRQFPNYSSELNVNALELEDSALYLCASSLGDRRGYNEQFFGPGTRLTVL.

This clone was detected a few times. The chain has TRBV19 and TRBJ2-1; no clear D. Germline V gives CDR1 LNHDA, CDR2 SQIVND (reference sequence). V was trimmed by 1 base and J by 3 bases, leaving 4 bases between them. This CDR3 spans 13 amino acids. As DNA, the CDR3 is TGTGCCAGTAGTATAGGACACTACAATGAGCAGTTCTTC. Its translation: CASSIGHYNEQFF.

The chain combines TRBV6-6 with TRBJ2-7, with TRBD2 identical over 9 bases. Looked up from germline, CDR1 is MNHNY and CDR2 is SVGAGI (reference sequence). CDR3 length equals 13 residues. Trimming at V came to 5 bases and at J to 2 bases, leaving 1 base not matched to a gene. In nucleotides, the CDR3 is TGTGCCAGCAGTATAGCGGGAGCCTACGAGCAGTACTTC. Its protein is CASSIAGAYEQYF.

The chain has TRBV29-1 and TRBJ1-2; 8 nucleotides align to TRBD1. CDR1 and CDR2 (germline): SQVTM, ANQGSEA. Germline trimming cut 7 bases from V and 3 bases from J; bases unmatched to any gene: 7. The CDR3 extends over 13 amino acids. The CDR3 protein is CSADRGSHYGYTF. The CDR3 DNA follows: TGCAGCGCTGACAGGGGATCTCACTATGGCTACACCTTC.

The chain carries TRBV5-1 and TRBJ2-7; D may be TRBD1 or TRBD2 (6 bases each). In germline, CDR1 is SGHRS, CDR2 YFSETQ. CDR3 length: 13 amino acids. Trimming stripped 3 bases from V and 6 bases from J, with 13 bases between. In DNA form, the CDR3 reads TGCGCCAGCAGCTGGACACAGGGAGGCGAGCAGTACTTC. It specifies CASSWTQGGEQYF.

The chain recombines TRBV6-1 with TRBJ1-2, with a possible D match to TRBD1 (6 bases). Trimming took 2 bases from V and 3 from J, leaving 16 bases between them. The CDR3 has 16 residues. Per germline, CDR1 MNHNS and CDR2 SASEGT. The CDR3 region has the DNA TGTGCCAGCAGTGAACCGGGGGGCAGGGGAGACTATGGCTACACCTTC. Its translation is CASSEPGGRGDYGYTF.

The chain joins TRBV5-4 to TRBJ2-7; a possible D gene is TRBD2 (6 bases). V lost 0 bases, J lost 5 bases, and 6 bases lay in between. CDR1 and CDR2 from the germline V gene are SGHNT and YYREEE (reference sequence). The CDR3 runs 12 residues. This CDR3 reads CASSLGRDEQYF. In DNA, the CDR3 is TGTGCCAGCAGCTTGGGGAGGGACGAGCAGTACTTC.

The chain joins TRBV10-3 to TRBJ2-1; maybe TRBD2 (7 bases). Germline V CDR1 and CDR2: ENHRY, SYGVKD. V lost 4 bases and J 8 bases, leaving 15 bases between the germline ends. CDR3 length: 14 residues. DNA for the CDR3: TGTGCCATCAGTGTAGGGGGACTATGGGATGAGCAGTTCTTC. It is translated as CAISVGGLWDEQFF.

This chain joins TRBV7-9 and TRBJ2-2; 7 nucleotides agree with TRBD1. V was pared by 4 bases and J by 0 bases, with 8 bases of the junction left unmatched. Germline V CDR1 and CDR2: SEHNR, FQNEAQ (reference sequence). The CDR3 has 17 residues. The CDR3 DNA reads as TGTGCCAGCAGCTCTCGGACAGGCCACGCGAACACCGGGGAGCTGTTTTTT. Amino acids: CASSSRTGHANTGELFF.

This chain links TRBV9 with TRBJ2-4, with 7 bases matching TRBD1. The germline gives CDR1 SGDLS, CDR2 YYNGEE. The CDR3 extends over 13 amino acids. With V trimmed by 0 bases and J by 14 bases, 8 bases remained unmatched. The CDR3 loop is CASSVGVQGNKYF. The CDR3 DNA sequence: TGTGCCAGCAGCGTAGGAGTACAGGGGAATAAGTACTTC.

The CDR3 nucleotides are TGTGCCAGCAGTCTAGCGGCCACAGATACGCAGTATTTT. The encoded protein is CASSLAATDTQYF. The rearrangement joins TRBV28 to TRBJ2-3; TRBD2 matches at 7 bases. The CDR3 extends over 13 amino acids. V was pared by 5 bases and J by 2 bases, with 1 base of the junction left unmatched. Germline V CDR1 and CDR2: MDHEN, SYDVKM.